The 23 T cell receptor beta chains reported below all come from one sample, sequenced in a study of blood T cell repertoires in COVID-19. Repertoires were generated with immunoSEQ multiplex PCR, while TCRdb's copy carries only in-frame clones and drops some. Here the sample spans 200,000 to 300,000 clones, around 85% being singletons. The sample taken for sequencing was peripheral blood. Source of these receptors: a man aged 50-59 years with COVID-19, enrolled during active disease.

The CDR3 DNA sequence: TGTGCCATCAGTTTTGCCCAGGGGTTTGGCTACACCTTC. This gives the protein CAISFAQGFGYTF. This chain connects TRBV10-3 to TRBJ1-2; D perhaps matches TRBD1 (6 bases). Germline V gives CDR1 ENHRY, CDR2 SYGVKD. This CDR3 is built from 13 residues. V lost 5 bases and J 7 bases, leaving 14 bases between the germline ends.

This CDR3 reads CASGLTTSGGVAGELFF. The CDR3 region has the DNA TGTGCTAGTGGTTTGACCACTAGCGGGGGTGTTGCCGGGGAGCTGTTTTTT. The chain employs TRBV12-5 and TRBJ2-2; 11 bases are a match to TRBD2. The length of the CDR3 is 17 residues. Unmatched junction bases numbered 8, after V lost 2 bases and J lost 6 bases. The V gene's germline CDR1 is LGHNT and CDR2 FRNRAP.

The rearrangement links TRBV28 to TRBJ2-2; D is perhaps TRBD2 (5 bases). Germline lookup yields CDR1 MDHEN and CDR2 SYDVKM. Trimming took off 3 bases at V and 0 bases at J, with 11 bases between the two ends. The CDR3 has 16 residues. CDR3 protein: CASSLASRANTGELFF. CDR3 nucleotides: TGTGCCAGCAGTTTGGCCTCGCGGGCGAACACCGGGGAGCTGTTTTTT. Drawing the rest from reference TRBV28 and TRBJ2-2, the complete variable domain is DVKVTQSSRYLVKRTGEKVFLECVQDMDHENMFWYRQDPGLGLRLIYFSYDVKMKEKGDIPEGYSVSREKKERFSLILESASTNQTSMYLCASSLASRANTGELFFGEGSRLTVL.

V and J are TRBV5-1 and TRBJ2-5; 10 nucleotides agree with TRBD1. The CDR3 extends over 14 amino acids. V trimming: 4 bases; J trimming: 4 bases; junction bases outside the gene matches: 4. Per germline, CDR1 SGHRS and CDR2 YFSETQ. CDR3 coding DNA: TGCGCCAGCAGCACAAGGACAGGGGGAGAGACCCAGTACTTC. It encodes CASSTRTGGETQYF.

This clone was detected only once. For the CDR3, the DNA is TGTGCCAGCTCACTAGCTCCCGCAGGGCCACTAAACACCGGGGAGCTGTTTTTT. Translating it yields CASSLAPAGPLNTGELFF. The chain combines TRBV18 with TRBJ2-2; TRBD1 might be the D (5 bases). CDR3 length: 18 residues. Germline V gives CDR1 KGHSH, CDR2 LQKENI. V gave up 4 bases and J gave up 2 bases, with 20 bases separating them.

The chain employs TRBV5-5 and TRBJ2-5, with 11 bases lining up with TRBD1. The CDR3 length is 16 residues. CDR1 is SGHKS, CDR2 YYEKEE, per germline (reference sequence). The V gene end was trimmed by 4 bases and the J gene end by 5 bases; junction bases not matched to a gene: 10. The chain's CDR3 is CASSKTGTGGRETQYF. Written as DNA, the CDR3 is TGTGCCAGCAGCAAAACCGGGACAGGGGGGAGGGAGACCCAGTACTTC.

A few counts support this clone. This chain links TRBV5-4 with TRBJ2-7, with TRBD1 matching 9 bases. This CDR3 contains 15 residues. Trimming cost V 4 bases and J 3 bases; bases outside gene matches: 8. The V gene's germline CDR1 is SGHNT and CDR2 YYREEE (reference sequence). The CDR3 reads CASSPRQGGLYEQYF. In nucleotides, the CDR3 is TGTGCCAGCAGCCCTAGACAGGGGGGACTCTACGAGCAGTACTTC.

The V gene is TRBV5-3, the J gene TRBJ2-2; D is unresolved. TRBV5-3 falls under the ORF class, with uncertain function. The CDR3 is 14 amino acids. Deletions cut 8 bases from V and 0 bases from J, with 11 bases between. CDR3 in DNA: TGTGCCAGGCCCGGTCCTACGAACACCGGGGAGCTGTTTTTT. It encodes CARPGPTNTGELFF.

For the CDR3, the DNA is TGTGCCAGCAGCTTAGTTAGCTCCTACGAGCAGTACTTC. Translating gives CASSLVSSYEQYF. J is TRBJ2-7 and V is TRBV7-8, with unresolved D. The CDR3 has 13 residues. With 1 base removed from V and 0 bases from J, the gap between germline ends came to 4 bases. The germline CDR1 and CDR2 sequences are SGHVS and FQNEAQ.

The genes are TRBV29-1 and TRBJ2-7, with 9 bases lining up with TRBD2. This CDR3 is 15 amino acids long. The J segment lost 2 bases and the V segment lost 3 bases, leaving 8 bases of the junction unmatched. Per germline, CDR1 SQVTM and CDR2 ANQGSEA. The CDR3 coding sequence is TGCAGCGTTGACCAGCTGGCGGGGGGGACCTACGAGCAGTACTTC. Its translation: CSVDQLAGGTYEQYF.

The chain recombines TRBV3-1 (or the pseudogene TRBV3-2) with TRBJ1-2, with D maybe TRBD1 (6 bases). The germline gives CDR1 LGHDT, CDR2 YNNKEL (reference sequence). The CDR3 contains 16 residues. With 0 bases removed from V and 4 bases from J, the gap between germline ends came to 15 bases. As DNA, the CDR3 is TGTGCCAGCAGCCAAGACCGGGACACCCTTTTCTATGGCTACACCTTC. Translation gives CASSQDRDTLFYGYTF.

The chain carries TRBV4-2 and TRBJ2-5, with 13 bases lining up with TRBD2. The CDR3 runs to 17 residues. With 2 bases clipped from V and 3 bases from J, the junction kept 6 bases outside the gene matches. Germline CDR1 reads LGHNA; CDR2 reads YNFKEQ. CDR3 residues: CASSQSAGTSGEETQYF. As DNA, the CDR3 is TGTGCCAGCAGCCAATCGGCGGGGACTAGCGGGGAAGAGACCCAGTACTTC.

V usage is TRBV27 and J usage is TRBJ2-3; D is possibly TRBD1 (6 bases). The CDR3 runs 13 residues. With 5 bases removed from V and 6 bases from J, the gap between germline ends came to 12 bases. CDR1 and CDR2 (germline): MNHEY, SMNVEV (reference sequence). CDR3 nucleotides: TGTGCCAGCAGTCTACAGGGTTGGGATACGCAGTATTTT. Amino acids: CASSLQGWDTQYF.

The chain has TRBV18 and TRBJ2-5; 15 positions match TRBD2. CDR3 size: 18 residues. CDR1 is KGHSH and CDR2 is LQKENI in the germline V gene. Trimming removed 5 bases from V and 4 bases from J; junction bases left unmatched: 11. The chain's CDR3 is CASSANLPGLAGGETQYF. CDR3 DNA sequence: TGTGCCAGCTCAGCAAACCTACCGGGACTAGCGGGGGGAGAGACCCAGTACTTC.

V usage is TRBV5-1 and J usage is TRBJ1-1, with 7 bases lining up with TRBD1. The CDR3 has 15 residues. From germline, CDR1 is SGHRS and CDR2 YFSETQ. Trimming removed 4 bases from V and 0 bases from J; junction bases left unmatched: 6. CDR3 nucleotides: TGCGCCAGCAGCGACGGGGACAGCTTGAACACTGAAGCTTTCTTT. Its protein is CASSDGDSLNTEAFF. Filled out from reference TRBV5-1 and TRBJ1-1, the complete variable domain reads KAGVTQTPRYLIKTRGQQVTLSCSPISGHRSVSWYQQTPGQGLQFLFEYFSETQRNKGNFPGRFSGRQFSNSRSEMNVSTLELGDSALYLCASSDGDSLNTEAFFGQGTRLTVV.

This CDR3 is CASSPTDRANTEAFF. CDR3 sequence (DNA): TGCGCCAGCAGCCCCACTGACAGGGCAAACACTGAAGCTTTCTTT. This sequence joins TRBV10-2 and TRBJ1-1; 7 positions agree with TRBD1. The germline CDR1 and CDR2 sequences are WSHSY and SAAADI. The CDR3 spans 15 residues. Losses at the gene ends were 6 bases for V and 2 bases for J; bases not matched to a gene: 9.

This rearrangement joins TRBV18 to TRBJ2-3; D may be TRBD1 (6 bases). CDR1 and CDR2 from the germline V gene are KGHSH and LQKENI. This CDR3 comprises 14 residues. The ends were cut back, 1 base at V and 4 bases at J, with 9 bases in the middle. As DNA, the CDR3 is TGTGCCAGCTCACCACGACAGGCCTCAGATACGCAGTATTTT. Translation: CASSPRQASDTQYF. Supplemented by reference TRBV18 and TRBJ2-3, the full variable domain reads NAGVMQNPRHLVRRRGQEARLRCSPMKGHSHVYWYRQLPEEGLKFMVYLQKENIIDESGMPKERFSAEFPKEGPSILRIQQVVRGDSAAYFCASSPRQASDTQYFGPGTRLTVL.

The J gene is TRBJ2-4, the V gene TRBV4-2; D is unresolved. From germline, CDR1 is LGHNA and CDR2 YNFKEQ. Trimming removed 0 bases from V and 8 bases from J, with 5 bases in between. This CDR3 is built from 12 residues. CDR3 amino acids: CASSQDRDIQYF. The CDR3 DNA sequence: TGTGCCAGCAGCCAAGATCGGGACATTCAGTACTTC.

This clone was seen only a few times. Within the sample, other DNA sequences also encode this same CDR3. V is TRBV30 and J is TRBJ1-4, with D possibly TRBD1 on 5 matching bases. This CDR3 has 11 residues. The V and J ends lost 3 bases and 10 bases respectively, with 9 bases between them. Germline CDR1 is GTSNPN and CDR2 is SVGIG (reference sequence). This chain's CDR3 is CAWRRGGKLFF. The CDR3 bases are TGTGCCTGGAGAAGGGGTGGAAAACTGTTTTTT. The full variable domain, its missing parts supplied by reference TRBV30 and TRBJ1-4, is SQTIHQWPATLVQPVGSPLSLECTVEGTSNPNLYWYRQAAGRGLQLLFYSVGIGQISSEVPQNLSASRPQDRQFILSSKKLLLSDSGFYLCAWRRGGKLFFGSGTQLSVL.

The chain is built from TRBV6-6 and TRBJ2-2, with D hard to call. Trimming removed 0 bases from V and 3 bases from J, with 8 bases in between. Germline V gives CDR1 MNHNY, CDR2 SVGAGI (reference sequence). The CDR3 extends over 15 amino acids. The DNA of the CDR3 is TGTGCCAGCAGTTACTCTCCGAGCGACACCGGGGAGCTGTTTTTT. Amino acid sequence: CASSYSPSDTGELFF.

The chain joins TRBV9 to TRBJ2-1; D not resolved. There are 17 residues in the CDR3. Per germline, CDR1 SGDLS and CDR2 YYNGEE. Trimming pared 0 bases from V and 0 bases from J, leaving 13 bases between. The CDR3 DNA follows: TGTGCCAGCAGCGTAGGTAACCCAGCGAGCTCCTACAATGAGCAGTTCTTC. This translates into CASSVGNPASSYNEQFF.

This rearrangement joins TRBV5-1 to TRBJ2-7, with 8 bases fitting TRBD1. The germline gives CDR1 SGHRS, CDR2 YFSETQ. With 4 bases clipped from V and 7 bases from J, the junction kept 7 bases outside the gene matches. This CDR3 comprises 13 residues. The CDR3 DNA reads TGCGCCAGCAGCATAGGACAGGGCGGGGAGCAGTACTTC. It encodes CASSIGQGGEQYF.

This chain links TRBV19 with TRBJ2-7; 9 bases are shared with TRBD1. The CDR3 is made up of 13 amino acids. Trimming cost V 6 bases and J 3 bases; bases outside gene matches: 3. Germline loops: CDR1 LNHDA, CDR2 SQIVND (reference sequence). The CDR3 sequence: CASRGTGIYEQYF. CDR3 in DNA: TGTGCCAGTAGGGGGACAGGGATCTACGAGCAGTACTTC.